A single sample is the source of the 28 T cell receptor beta chains below, sequenced in a study of T cell changes during pregnancy in multiple sclerosis. Here immunoSEQ multiplex PCR was the method, and the copy in TCRdb shows in-frame clones only, minus some. The repertoire includes more than 80,000 clones, 90% to 95% of them detected once, and 3.5% sits in the top ten. The specimen was PBMCs, collected in the first trimester of pregnancy. The receptors stem from a female donor in good health, serving as a control in a pregnancy study. Some clones in this sample may be carry-over from other donors' samples.

This chain links TRBV5-6 with TRBJ2-3; TRBD1 is a possible D gene (6 bases). The CDR3 is 15 residues long. The germline V gene has CDR1 SGHDT and CDR2 YYEEEE. V lost 1 base to trimming and J lost 4 bases, with 13 bases between them. CDR3 residues: CASSLFGGGSDTQYF. In DNA, the CDR3 is TGTGCCAGCAGCTTGTTCGGTGGGGGCTCAGATACGCAGTATTTT.

This chain uses TRBV5-1 with TRBJ2-7, with TRBD1 matching 8 bases. CDR3 length: 13 residues. The J segment lost 12 bases and the V segment lost 3 bases, leaving 11 bases of the junction unmatched. The germline CDR1 and CDR2 sequences are SGHRS and YFSETQ. Here the CDR3 DNA reads TGCGCCAGCAGCTCTTCAGGGGGCGTGAGACTGTACTTC. The encoded protein is CASSSSGGVRLYF.

This chain uses TRBV29-1 with TRBJ2-1, with TRBD2 matching over 8 bases. CDR1 and CDR2 (germline): SQVTM, ANQGSEA. V was clipped by 7 bases and J by 3 bases; unmatched bases: 5. The CDR3 sequence is 13 residues long. CDR3 residues: CSAGGDHYNEQFF. The CDR3 region has the DNA TGCAGCGCCGGGGGGGACCACTACAATGAGCAGTTCTTC.

This clone has a single count. The V and J genes are TRBV5-1 and TRBJ2-1, with D tentatively TRBD1 (6 bases). Looked up from germline, CDR1 is SGHRS and CDR2 is YFSETQ. The length of the CDR3 is 14 residues. Trimming removed 0 bases at V and 5 bases at J, with 9 bases between. For the CDR3, the DNA is TGCGCCAGCAGCTTGGACAGGGTAGACAATGAGCAGTTCTTC. Its protein product is CASSLDRVDNEQFF.

CDR3: CASSFDSGTDTQYF. CDR3 nucleotide sequence: TGTGCCAGCAGTTTTGACAGCGGCACAGATACGCAGTATTTT. V gene TRBV28 combines with J gene TRBJ2-3, with D perhaps matching TRBD1 (5 bases). The V and J ends lost 3 bases and 1 base respectively, with 8 bases between them. From germline, CDR1 is MDHEN and CDR2 SYDVKM. The CDR3 has 14 residues.

The CDR3 sequence is CASSLSGQGNQPQHF. The DNA of the CDR3 is TGTGCCAGCAGTTTATCTGGACAGGGAAATCAGCCCCAGCATTTT. The chain combines TRBV28 with TRBJ1-5; 8 nucleotides line up with TRBD1. V shed 1 base, J shed 4 bases, and the junction held 3 bases outside the gene matches. CDR3 length equals 15 residues. Germline lookup yields CDR1 MDHEN and CDR2 SYDVKM.

The chain uses TRBV14 and TRBJ2-1, with 8 nucleotides matching TRBD2. With V trimmed by 3 bases and J by 9 bases, 13 bases remained unmatched. Germline values: CDR1 SGHDN, CDR2 FVKESK. The CDR3 sequence is 16 residues long. In DNA form, the CDR3 reads TGTGCCAGCAGCCACCCCAAAGCGGGAGCGTGGGTTGAGCAGTTCTTC. The encoded protein is CASSHPKAGAWVEQFF.

V usage is TRBV19 and J usage is TRBJ2-6; no clear D. The CDR3 extends over 12 amino acids. Deletions cut 10 bases from V and 1 base from J, with 5 bases between. CDR1 LNHDA and CDR2 SQIVND come from the germline V gene (reference sequence). In nucleotides, the CDR3 is TGTGCCACCTCTTCTGGGGCCAACGTCCTGACTTTC. Amino acids: CATSSGANVLTF.

This clone was observed a few times. The chain employs TRBV6-4 and TRBJ2-3, with 14 bases identical to TRBD2. CDR1 and CDR2 (germline): MRHNA, SNTAGT. V was clipped by 0 bases and J by 4 bases; unmatched bases: 0. This CDR3 region has 16 residues. The CDR3 nucleotides read TGTGCCAGCAGTGACTCGACTAGCGGGGGGGCAGATACGCAGTATTTT. This translates into CASSDSTSGGADTQYF.

V and J are TRBV19 and TRBJ1-6; TRBD1 agrees at 10 bases. The CDR3 is made up of 19 amino acids. J was trimmed by 9 bases and V by 6 bases; bases with no gene match: 20. Germline CDR1 reads LNHDA; CDR2 reads SQIVND (reference sequence). The CDR3: CASSFAGTGEQKEGSPLHF. The DNA for the CDR3 is TGTGCCAGTAGCTTCGCCGGGACAGGGGAGCAGAAGGAAGGTTCACCCCTCCACTTT. Looking up the rest from reference TRBV19 and TRBJ1-6 gives the full variable domain: DGGITQSPKYLFRKEGQNVTLSCEQNLNHDAMYWYRQDPGQGLRLIYYSQIVNDFQKGDIAEGYSVSREKKESFPLTVTSAQKNPTAFYLCASSFAGTGEQKEGSPLHFGNGTRLTVT.

A few counts support this clone. This chain uses TRBV6-1 with TRBJ1-5; TRBD1 matches 9 bases. Trimming took 2 bases from V and 2 from J; bases not matched to a gene: 1. The CDR3 has 15 amino acids. Germline CDR1 MNHNS, CDR2 SASEGT. As DNA, the CDR3 is TGTGCCAGCAGTGAAAGGGACAGGGGCAATCAGCCCCAGCATTTT. It encodes CASSERDRGNQPQHF.

J is TRBJ2-7 and V is TRBV9, with TRBD2 matching 14 bases. V shed 0 bases and J 10 bases; nucleotides not matched to a gene: 6. CDR3 length: 15 amino acids. Germline lookup yields CDR1 SGDLS and CDR2 YYNGEE. The CDR3 nucleotides are TGTGCCAGCAGCGTAGATGGGACTAGCGGGAGAACCCAGTACTTC. This gives the protein CASSVDGTSGRTQYF.

The CDR3 region has the DNA TGTGCCAGCAGTTTACAGGGGGCACGGGGCACTGAAGCTTTCTTT. This sequence encodes CASSLQGARGTEAFF. This chain links TRBV27 with TRBJ1-1; TRBD1 aligns across 8 bases. CDR1 and CDR2 from the germline V gene are MNHEY and SMNVEV (reference sequence). CDR3 size: 15 residues. V was pared by 2 bases and J by 4 bases, with 6 bases of the junction left unmatched.

The J gene is TRBJ2-1, the V gene TRBV5-1; D call uncertain. Germline-derived CDR1 and CDR2 are SGHRS and YFSETQ. The CDR3 is made up of 15 amino acids. V lost 5 bases to trimming and J lost 6 bases, with 18 bases between them. In DNA, the CDR3 is TGCGCCAGCAGTCCCGCCACCCTCCCCGGCAATGAGCAGTTCTTC. Translating gives CASSPATLPGNEQFF.

This clone was seen once. The CDR3 region has the DNA TGTGCCAGCAGCCCTACGGGGGAGACCCAGTACTTC. It yields the protein CASSPTGETQYF. The gene calls are TRBV7-8 and TRBJ2-5; D possibly corresponds to TRBD2 (5 bases). The CDR3 length is 12 residues. Trimming removed 5 bases from V and 5 bases from J, with 9 bases in between. Germline loops: CDR1 SGHVS, CDR2 FQNEAQ. The complete variable domain, with remaining parts taken from reference TRBV7-8 and TRBJ2-5, reads GAGVSQSPRYKVAKRGQDVALRCDPISGHVSLFWYQQALGQGPEFLTYFQNEAQLDKSGLPSDRFFAERPEGSVSTLKIQRTQQEDSAVYLCASSPTGETQYFGPGTRLLVL.

The chain recombines TRBV7-9 with TRBJ2-2; the D is unclear. The CDR3 has 11 residues. CDR1 is SEHNR and CDR2 is FQNEAQ in the germline V gene (reference sequence). Trimming stripped 7 bases from V and 8 bases from J, with 8 bases between. This CDR3 is CASTSTGELFF. The DNA of the CDR3 is TGTGCCAGCACCTCGACAGGGGAGCTGTTTTTT.

The CDR3 loop reads CASSEAIDRVVINEQFF. CDR3 coding DNA: TGTGCCAGCAGTGAAGCGATTGACAGGGTAGTCATCAATGAGCAGTTCTTC. The rearrangement uses TRBV2 and TRBJ2-1, with 7 bases fitting TRBD1. The V segment lost 0 bases and the J segment 6 bases; nucleotides outside the gene matches: 11. The CDR3 is made up of 17 amino acids. The germline gives CDR1 SNHLY, CDR2 FYNNEI.

The chain employs TRBV13 and TRBJ2-1; 8 bases are shared with TRBD2. J was trimmed by 4 bases and V by 5 bases; bases with no gene match: 7. CDR3 length: 15 residues. Germline CDR1 and CDR2: PRHDT and FYEKMQ (reference sequence). The CDR3 is CASSPSGGAYNEQFF. The CDR3, as DNA: TGTGCCAGCAGCCCGTCGGGGGGGGCTTACAATGAGCAGTTCTTC.

This clone was counted only a few times. This chain joins TRBV27 and TRBJ2-1, with TRBD1 matching over 10 bases. The germline CDR1 and CDR2 sequences are MNHEY and SMNVEV (reference sequence). The ends lost 5 bases at V and 5 bases at J; junction bases unmatched: 6. CDR3 length equals 15 residues. The CDR3 sequence: CASSPRTGGNNEQFF. CDR3 nucleotide sequence: TGTGCCAGCAGTCCTCGGACAGGGGGAAACAATGAGCAGTTCTTC.

The chain links TRBV5-1 to TRBJ2-3; 8 nucleotides align to TRBD2. The junction had 8 bases not matched to a gene; V was cut back by 4 bases and J by 7 bases. The CDR3 runs 14 residues. Germline V lookup: CDR1 SGHRS, CDR2 YFSETQ. This CDR3 is CASSPTSGIYTQYF. CDR3 DNA: TGCGCCAGCAGCCCAACTAGCGGCATCTATACGCAGTATTTT.

The chain couples TRBV28 to TRBJ2-7; 12 nucleotides match TRBD1. The CDR3 runs to 15 residues. Germline CDR1 is MDHEN and CDR2 is SYDVKM. Trimming took 6 bases from V and 6 from J; bases not matched to a gene: 9. The CDR3 loop reads CASRGTGTGGGEQYF. As DNA, the CDR3 is TGTGCCAGCAGGGGAACCGGGACAGGGGGCGGCGAGCAGTACTTC.

This clone was detected only once. Here the CDR3 reads CASSEGLAGFDNEQFF. For the CDR3, the DNA is TGTGCCAGCAGTGAGGGGCTAGCGGGGTTTGACAATGAGCAGTTCTTC. The rearrangement links TRBV2 to TRBJ2-1; 9 positions match TRBD2. With 3 bases clipped from V and 5 bases from J, the junction kept 8 bases outside the gene matches. CDR3 length equals 16 residues. Germline CDR1 and CDR2: SNHLY and FYNNEI.

This clone was observed a few times. The chain links TRBV20-1 to TRBJ1-4; 7 nucleotides match TRBD1. V gave up 6 bases and J gave up 12 bases; unmatched junction bases: 7. From germline, CDR1 is DFQATT and CDR2 SNEGSKA (reference sequence). There are 11 residues in the CDR3. The CDR3 sequence is CSAFPGQQLFF. The CDR3 nucleotides are TGCAGTGCCTTTCCGGGACAGCAACTGTTTTTT.

The rearrangement links TRBV20-1 to TRBJ1-4; D may be TRBD1 (6 bases). The V end lost 6 bases, the J end lost 7 bases, and 9 bases lay between the germline ends. Germline values: CDR1 DFQATT, CDR2 SNEGSKA (reference sequence). This CDR3 comprises 11 residues. The chain's CDR3 is CSAADSEKLFF. CDR3 in DNA: TGCAGTGCCGCGGACAGTGAAAAACTGTTTTTT.

The rearrangement joins TRBV4-2 to TRBJ2-5, with TRBD2 matching 10 bases. This CDR3 is 15 amino acids long. The germline gives CDR1 LGHNA, CDR2 YNFKEQ. Germline trimming cut 2 bases from V and 1 base from J; bases unmatched to any gene: 1. CDR3 region: CASSQQRGGQETQYF. CDR3 DNA sequence: TGTGCCAGCAGCCAACAGCGGGGGGGCCAAGAGACCCAGTACTTC.

V usage is TRBV19 and J usage is TRBJ2-7; perhaps TRBD2 as D (6 bases). This CDR3 region has 17 residues. From germline, CDR1 is LNHDA and CDR2 SQIVND (reference sequence). Trimming removed 4 bases at V and 7 bases at J, with 26 bases between. CDR3 sequence reads: CASSKVIWGESRTEQYF. The CDR3 DNA reads TGTGCCAGTAGTAAGGTCATATGGGGGGAGAGCCGTACGGAGCAGTACTTC. The variable domain in full, completed from reference TRBV19 and TRBJ2-7, reads DGGITQSPKYLFRKEGQNVTLSCEQNLNHDAMYWYRQDPGQGLRLIYYSQIVNDFQKGDIAEGYSVSREKKESFPLTVTSAQKNPTAFYLCASSKVIWGESRTEQYFGPGTRLTVT.

The J gene is TRBJ2-3, the V gene TRBV9, with 10 bases that match TRBD1. CDR3 length: 17 residues. V lost 4 bases to trimming and J lost 0 bases; unmatched junction nucleotides: 8. From germline, CDR1 is SGDLS and CDR2 YYNGEE. This chain's CDR3 is CASSLRDRGESTDTQYF. CDR3 DNA: TGTGCCAGCAGCCTCCGGGACAGGGGAGAGAGCACAGATACGCAGTATTTT.

The chain has TRBV5-4 and TRBJ2-7, with TRBD2 identical over 10 bases. The CDR3 has 16 residues. The ends lost 5 bases at V and 2 bases at J; junction bases unmatched: 10. Germline CDR1 is SGHNT and CDR2 is YYREEE (reference sequence). CDR3 DNA sequence: TGTGCCAGCAGTTCTAAGACTAGCGGGCCCCCCTACGAGCAGTACTTC. It codes for CASSSKTSGPPYEQYF.